These 14 T cell receptor beta chains originate from one sample sequenced in a study of T-cell reconstitution after alpha-beta-depleted transplantation in children. Unique molecular identifiers tagged the TCRbeta library. TCRdb re-called the PCR reads through MiXCR, storing one row per CDR3 protein. The sample shows about 640,000 distinct CDR3 sequences, approximately 17% of them seen only once. The sample in question was PBMCs from the stem cell graft donor, obtained from the stem cell graft. The receptors originated from a human donor who donated a stem cell graft to a child with acute myeloid leukemia.

There are a few counts of this clonotype. The V and J genes are TRBV7-9 and TRBJ2-1, with TRBD1 matching over 8 bases. Germline assignment: CDR1 SEHNR and CDR2 FQNEAQ (reference sequence). The CDR3 runs to 15 residues. V was pared by 3 bases and J by 6 bases, with 7 bases of the junction left unmatched. CDR3 region: CASSLGQEPRNEQFF. The CDR3 nucleotides read TGTGCCAGCAGCTTGGGACAGGAGCCCCGCAATGAGCAGTTCTTC. Full variable domain (missing parts from reference TRBV7-9 and TRBJ2-1): DTGVSQNPRHKITKRGQNVTFRCDPISEHNRLYWYRQTLGQGPEFLTYFQNEAQLEKSRLLSDRFSAERPKGSFSTLEIQRTEQGDSAMYLCASSLGQEPRNEQFFGPGTRLTVL.

At least ten counts were recorded for this clonotype. The genes are TRBV7-2 and TRBJ1-6; D is possibly TRBD1 (5 bases). The CDR3 spans 15 residues. V gave up 5 bases and J gave up 9 bases, with 17 bases separating them. The V gene's germline CDR1 is SGHTA and CDR2 FQGNSA. CDR3 sequence: CASSQNQGVRSPLHF. The CDR3 bases are TGTGCCAGCAGCCAGAACCAGGGCGTCCGTTCACCCCTCCACTTT.

This clonotype was detected ten times or more. The rearrangement joins TRBV20-1 to TRBJ1-1; a possible D gene is TRBD1 (5 bases). CDR1 and CDR2 from the germline V gene are DFQATT and SNEGSKA (reference sequence). Trimming left V 5 bases short and J 1 base short, with 14 bases between. This CDR3 has 14 amino acids. The CDR3 sequence: CSAGRTPENTEAFF. The CDR3 DNA sequence: TGCAGTGCTGGGCGGACACCTGAGAACACTGAAGCTTTCTTT.

V gene TRBV7-6 combines with J gene TRBJ1-2; 7 nucleotides line up with TRBD1. The CDR3 runs to 14 residues. V trimming: 5 bases; J trimming: 5 bases; junction bases outside the gene matches: 8. The V gene's germline CDR1 is SGHVS and CDR2 FNYEAQ. The CDR3 DNA sequence: TGTGCCAGCAGCCCGGAGACAGGGCCATATGGCTACACCTTC. This gives the protein CASSPETGPYGYTF.

This clonotype was detected only a few times. The J gene is TRBJ2-3, the V gene TRBV5-1; D is perhaps TRBD1 or TRBD2 (5 bases each). Germline CDR1 and CDR2: SGHRS and YFSETQ. This CDR3 spans 16 amino acids. Trimming pared 5 bases from V and 3 bases from J, leaving 19 bases between. The CDR3 DNA is TGCGCCAGCAGTTCCGGGACGGCCTCGTGGACAGATACGCAGTATTTT. Protein: CASSSGTASWTDTQYF. Full variable domain (outside the CDR3, taken from reference TRBV5-1 and TRBJ2-3): KAGVTQTPRYLIKTRGQQVTLSCSPISGHRSVSWYQQTPGQGLQFLFEYFSETQRNKGNFPGRFSGRQFSNSRSEMNVSTLELGDSALYLCASSSGTASWTDTQYFGPGTRLTVL.

This clonotype came up many times. The genes are TRBV6-5 and TRBJ1-3; no reliable D call. The V gene lost 1 base and the J gene lost 0 bases, with 10 bases spanning the gap. Germline assignment: CDR1 MNHEY and CDR2 SVGAGI. The CDR3 loop spans 16 amino acids. CDR3 DNA sequence: TGTGCCAGCAGTTACTGGCGGGGTCTCTCTGGAAACACCATATATTTT. Its protein is CASSYWRGLSGNTIYF.

This clonotype appeared a few times. V is TRBV5-1 and J is TRBJ2-7; 9 nucleotides agree with TRBD1. The CDR3 has 19 residues. Germline V gene sequence: CDR1 SGHRS, CDR2 YFSETQ. V gave up 2 bases and J gave up 6 bases; unmatched junction bases: 21. CDR3 DNA sequence: TGCGCCAGCAGCTTTGAAGGTCCCCCCGGGACAGGGAGTAATGGCGAGCAGTACGTC. Translated, it gives CASSFEGPPGTGSNGEQYV.

In this sample, this clonotype turned up a few times. The genes are TRBV12-3 or TRBV12-4 and TRBJ1-5; possibly TRBD1 for D (5 bases). Trimming pared 4 bases from V and 8 bases from J, leaving 12 bases between. CDR3 length equals 13 residues. Written as DNA, the CDR3 is TGTGCCAGCAGTTCCTTCGGGGCCGAGCCCCAGCATTTT. Translation: CASSSFGAEPQHF.

The table lists this clonotype with many counts. This sequence joins TRBV5-1 and TRBJ1-1; no definite D call. Trimming stripped 0 bases from V and 0 bases from J, with 12 bases between. This CDR3 has 16 amino acids. Germline CDR1 reads SGHRS; CDR2 reads YFSETQ. The CDR3 reads CASSLEAVNMNTEAFF. The DNA for the CDR3 is TGCGCCAGCAGCTTGGAGGCGGTAAATATGAACACTGAAGCTTTCTTT.

The V call is TRBV6-2 or TRBV6-3, the J call TRBJ2-1; 9 positions match TRBD2. This CDR3 spans 19 amino acids. Losses at the gene ends were 0 bases for V and 0 bases for J; bases not matched to a gene: 9. The V gene's germline CDR1 is MNHEY and CDR2 SVGEGT. CDR3 in DNA: TGTGCCAGCAGTTACTCGAGGCGGGGGGGCCGGAGCTCCTACAATGAGCAGTTCTTC. It codes for CASSYSRRGGRSSYNEQFF.

In this sample, this clonotype turned up many times. V usage is TRBV20-1 and J usage is TRBJ2-7, with 7 bases fitting TRBD1. CDR3 length: 13 residues. Trimming at V came to 5 bases and at J to 2 bases, leaving 6 bases not matched to a gene. Germline CDR1 reads DFQATT; CDR2 reads SNEGSKA (reference sequence). CDR3 nucleotides: TGCAGTGCTCAAGACAGGGTTGCCTACGAGCAGTACGTC. Encoded protein: CSAQDRVAYEQYV.

In its sample, this clonotype was seen many times. This sequence joins TRBV20-1 and TRBJ2-2, with D maybe TRBD1 (6 bases). V gave up 0 bases and J gave up 4 bases, with 9 bases separating them. This CDR3 region has 14 residues. Germline V gene lookup returns CDR1 DFQATT and CDR2 SNEGSKA (reference sequence). This CDR3 reads CSARDGTTTGELFF. The CDR3 DNA reads as TGCAGTGCTAGAGATGGGACAACCACCGGGGAGCTGTTTTTT.

This sequence joins TRBV5-1 and TRBJ1-1; the D is unclear. CDR1 and CDR2 (germline): SGHRS, YFSETQ. The CDR3 is made up of 13 amino acids. The V end was cut by 7 bases, the J end by 1 base, with 11 bases between. In DNA form, the CDR3 reads TGCGCCAGCGCCCGGAGGGCGAACACTGAAGCTTTCTTT. Protein: CASARRANTEAFF.

V is TRBV7-2 and J is TRBJ1-1; TRBD1 matches 7 bases. This CDR3 has 14 residues. CDR1 and CDR2 (germline): SGHTA, FQGNSA. V shed 5 bases, J shed 5 bases, and the junction held 8 bases outside the gene matches. CDR3 sequence (DNA): TGTGCCAGCAGCCTTCAGGGGGTTCGGACTGAAGCTTTCTTT. Translated, it gives CASSLQGVRTEAFF.